This T cell receptor (beta chain) was recovered during a study of T cells in localized non-small cell lung cancer. This clone was found a few times. No antigen is known for it. Findings of the study overall: Tumor samples were not multi-region, leaving intratumor heterogeneity unexcluded.

The CDR3 spans 15 residues. With V trimmed by 3 bases and J by 6 bases, 8 bases remained unmatched. CDR1 and CDR2 from the germline V gene are SGDLS and YYNGEE. TCRdb's copy holds only in-frame clones and misses some; the assay was immunoSEQ multiplex PCR. This table holds about 74,000 clones, approximately 84% found once. This chain connects TRBV9 to TRBJ2-1, with 8 bases aligning to TRBD2. This sample comprised peripheral blood, obtained before any cancer treatment. This sequence originates from a female donor at least 60 years old with stage I lung adenocarcinoma. Here the CDR3 DNA reads TGTGCCAGCAGCGCAAGCGGGAGTTGGTCCAATGAGCAGTTCTTC. Amino acid sequence: CASSASGSWSNEQFF.